This T cell receptor beta chain was observed in a study of OX40 agonist ivuxolimab in advanced cancers. Some background on the complete study: Ivuxolimab was an agonistic, fully human IgG2 monoclonal antibody directed against OX40 (CD134), a costimulatory receptor. Intravenous ivuxolimab was administered to patients every 2 weeks at six dose levels: 0.01, 0.1, 0.3, 1.5, 3 and 10 mg/kg. Of the 50 or so patients in dose escalation, 19 had hepatocellular carcinoma, around 15 had melanoma, 9 had renal cell carcinoma and 9 had head and neck cancer. In the dose-escalation cohort, nearly 85% of patients were male, and the mean age was roughly 56 years with a range of roughly 23 to 79. Prior anti-PD-1, anti-PD-L1 or anti-CTLA-4 therapy was permitted, and 30% to 50% of dose-escalation patients had received checkpoint inhibitors. Partial responses were achieved by three dose-escalation patients, of whom one had hepatocellular carcinoma and two had cutaneous melanoma. The point of sequencing TCRbeta in the periphery was to test whether ivuxolimab changed TCR sequence diversity and drove clonal T-cell expansion. The monotherapy dose-escalation portion (N = 52 patients) of the phase I ivuxolimab trial is reported in the paper. Paper-wide results and their limitations: At doses from 0.1 to 3.0 mg/kg, clonal expansion was seen in both CD4+ and CD8+ blood T cells between baseline and week 6. After ivuxolimab, more expanded clones were found on average in CD8+ T cells than in CD4+ T cells. Low levels of normalized T-cell clonal expansion were also seen in some nonresponding patients. The antigen specificity of the peripheral T cells that underwent clonal expansion was not determined. In the 0.1-3.0 mg/kg groups, partial responders were among the patients with the lowest normalized peripheral clonal expansion, particularly in CD8+ T cells.

Comment on this clone: There is no known antigen for this receptor. Per-nucleotide qualities are absent, and no much larger clonotype sits a single base away.

The CDR3 holds 15 amino acids from the cysteine to the phenylalanine. The only DNA kept is the CDR3, 45 bases in frame from the first base. Based on the germline V gene, the CDR1 and CDR2 sequences are SGHAT and FQNNGV. Relative to germline, V is 1 base shorter and J is 4 bases shorter, with 13 bases between their ends. Patients with autoimmune disease history or receiving systemic immunosuppression were excluded from the trial. In every dose cohort, peripheral blood was drawn for TCR sequencing at baseline, cycle 4 day 1, and cycle 7 day 1. Samples were obtained from an open-label, multicenter, first-in-human phase I dose-escalation trial of ivuxolimab. The trial enrolled adults with locally advanced or metastatic head and neck squamous cell, hepatocellular, melanoma or renal cell carcinoma. Before TCR sequencing, CD4+ and CD8+ T cells were separately sorted from peripheral blood. Genomic DNA was extracted from sorted cells for sequencing of the TCRbeta CDR3 region. The immunoSEQ Assay was used to sequence the TCRbeta CDR3 regions. Here the immuneACCESS table is served through TCRdb, limited to in-frame sequences with V and J called. Missing clones are a known gap in these copies; in checked studies unresolved V genes cover under half, and the rest lacks a known reason. The sample table shows 34,000 or so clones, and approximately 79% are seen once. The ten biggest clones cover over 9.5% of the sample.

The sample in question was CD4+ or CD8+ T cells sorted from blood, obtained in a trial of the OX40 agonist ivuxolimab. The clonotype comes from an adult with an advanced solid tumor such as melanoma, head and neck, liver or kidney cancer. This receptor chain uses TRBV11-2 and TRBJ1-2; there is no confident call for the D gene. The CDR3 here reads CASSLAPLTVYGYTF. Here is the DNA: TGTGCCAGCAGCTTAGCACCTCTCACCGTCTATGGCTACACCTTC. Reference TRBV11-2 and TRBJ1-2 proteins supply the regions before and after the CDR3; the full variable domain is: EAGVAQSPRYKIIEKRQSVAFWCNPISGHATLYWYQQILGQGPKLLIQFQNNGVVDDSQLPKDRFSAERLKGVDSTLKIQPAKLEDSAVYLCASSLAPLTVYGYTFGSGTRLTVV.